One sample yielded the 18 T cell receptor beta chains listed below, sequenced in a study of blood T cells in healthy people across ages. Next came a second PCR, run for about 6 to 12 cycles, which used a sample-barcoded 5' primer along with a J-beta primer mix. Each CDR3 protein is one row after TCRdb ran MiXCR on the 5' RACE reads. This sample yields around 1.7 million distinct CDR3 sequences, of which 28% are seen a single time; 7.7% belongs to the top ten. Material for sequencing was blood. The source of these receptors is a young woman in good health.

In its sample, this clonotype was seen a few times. The CDR3 loop reads CASTLTGEQFF. DNA of the CDR3: TGTGCCAGCACCCTAACGGGTGAGCAGTTCTTC. The chain links TRBV12-3 or TRBV12-4 to TRBJ2-1, with D hard to call. The V end lost 7 bases, the J end lost 9 bases, and 10 bases lay between the germline ends. The CDR3 runs to 11 residues.

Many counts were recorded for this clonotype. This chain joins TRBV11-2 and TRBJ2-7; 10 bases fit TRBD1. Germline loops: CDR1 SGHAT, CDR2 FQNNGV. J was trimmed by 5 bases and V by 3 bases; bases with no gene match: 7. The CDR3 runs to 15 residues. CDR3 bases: TGTGCCAGCAGCTTTGTGACAGGGGGCCTTGACGAGCAGTACTTC. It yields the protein CASSFVTGGLDEQYF.

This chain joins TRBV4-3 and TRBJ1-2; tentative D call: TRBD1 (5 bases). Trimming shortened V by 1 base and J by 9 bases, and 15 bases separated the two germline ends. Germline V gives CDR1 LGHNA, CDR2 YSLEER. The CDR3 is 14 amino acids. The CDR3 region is CASSQGVSKGRYTF. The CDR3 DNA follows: TGCGCCAGCAGCCAAGGAGTGTCCAAGGGACGCTACACCTTC.

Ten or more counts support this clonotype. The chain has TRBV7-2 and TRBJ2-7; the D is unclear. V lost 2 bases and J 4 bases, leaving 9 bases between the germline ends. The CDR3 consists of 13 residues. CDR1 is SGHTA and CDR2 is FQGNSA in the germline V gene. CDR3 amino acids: CASSLWLLYEQYF. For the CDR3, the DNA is TGTGCCAGCAGCTTATGGCTACTATACGAGCAGTACTTC.

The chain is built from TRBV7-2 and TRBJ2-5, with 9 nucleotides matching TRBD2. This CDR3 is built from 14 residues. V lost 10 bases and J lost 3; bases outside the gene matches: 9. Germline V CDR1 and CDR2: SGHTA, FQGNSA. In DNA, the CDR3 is TGTGCCACCTCGGGGGCGGGAGGGAAAGAGACCCAGTACTTC. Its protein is CATSGAGGKETQYF.

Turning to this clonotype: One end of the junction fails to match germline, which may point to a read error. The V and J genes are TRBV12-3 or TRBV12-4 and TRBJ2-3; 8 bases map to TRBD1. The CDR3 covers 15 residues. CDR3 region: CASSDRDRHTDMQYF. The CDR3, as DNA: TGTGCCAGCAGCGACCGGGACAGGCACACAGATATGCAGTATTTT.

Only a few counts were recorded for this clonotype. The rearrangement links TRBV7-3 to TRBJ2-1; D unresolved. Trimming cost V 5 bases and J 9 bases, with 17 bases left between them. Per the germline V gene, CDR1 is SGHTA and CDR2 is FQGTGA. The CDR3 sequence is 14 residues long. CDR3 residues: CASSTGRSSGEQFF. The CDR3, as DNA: TGTGCCAGCAGCACCGGTAGGTCCTCCGGTGAGCAGTTCTTC.

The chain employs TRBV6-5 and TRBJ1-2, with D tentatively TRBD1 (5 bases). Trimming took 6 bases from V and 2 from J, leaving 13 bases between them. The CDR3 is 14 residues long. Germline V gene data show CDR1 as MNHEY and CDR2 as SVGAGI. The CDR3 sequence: CASSRGTENYGYTF. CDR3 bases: TGTGCCAGCAGCCGCGGGACGGAGAACTATGGCTACACCTTC.

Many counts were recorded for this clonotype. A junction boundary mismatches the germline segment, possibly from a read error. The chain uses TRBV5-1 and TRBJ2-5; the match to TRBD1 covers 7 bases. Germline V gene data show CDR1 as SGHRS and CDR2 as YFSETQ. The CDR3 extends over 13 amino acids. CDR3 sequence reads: CTSSLQGQETQYF. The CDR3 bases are TGCACCAGCAGCTTACAGGGGCAAGAGACCCAGTACTTC.

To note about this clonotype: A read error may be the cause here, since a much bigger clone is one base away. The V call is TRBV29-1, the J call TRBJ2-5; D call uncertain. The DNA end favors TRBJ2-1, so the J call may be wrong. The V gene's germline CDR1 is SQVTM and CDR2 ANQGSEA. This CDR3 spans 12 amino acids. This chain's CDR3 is CSVEKGQETQFF. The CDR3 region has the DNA TGCAGCGTTGAAAAAGGGCAAGAGACCCAGTTCTTC.

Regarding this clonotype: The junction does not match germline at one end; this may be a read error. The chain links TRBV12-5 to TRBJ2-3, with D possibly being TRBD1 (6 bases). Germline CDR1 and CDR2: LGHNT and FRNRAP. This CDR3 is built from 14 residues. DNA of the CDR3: TGTGCTAGTGGCTTGGACAGTAACACAGATACGCAGTATTTT. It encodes CASGLDSNTDTQYF.

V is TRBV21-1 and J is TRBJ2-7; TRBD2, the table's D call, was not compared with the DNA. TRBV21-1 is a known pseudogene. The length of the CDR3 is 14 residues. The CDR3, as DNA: TGTGCCAGCCCGCGGGCTCTAACAGTAAGCGAGCAGTACTTC. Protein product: CASPRALTVSEQYF.

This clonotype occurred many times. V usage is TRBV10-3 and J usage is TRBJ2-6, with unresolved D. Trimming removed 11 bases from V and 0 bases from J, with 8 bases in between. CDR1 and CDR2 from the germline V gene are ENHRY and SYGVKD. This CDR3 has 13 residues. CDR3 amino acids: CAAQDSGANVLTF. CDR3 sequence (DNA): TGTGCCGCACAAGACTCTGGGGCCAACGTCCTGACTTTC.

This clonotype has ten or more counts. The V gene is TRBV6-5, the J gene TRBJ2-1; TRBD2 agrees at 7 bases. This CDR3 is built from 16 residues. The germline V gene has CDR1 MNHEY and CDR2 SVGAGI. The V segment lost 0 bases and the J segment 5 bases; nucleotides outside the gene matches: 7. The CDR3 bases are TGTGCCAGCAGTTACTCATCTAGCGGCTATAACAATGAGCAGTTCTTC. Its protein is CASSYSSSGYNNEQFF.

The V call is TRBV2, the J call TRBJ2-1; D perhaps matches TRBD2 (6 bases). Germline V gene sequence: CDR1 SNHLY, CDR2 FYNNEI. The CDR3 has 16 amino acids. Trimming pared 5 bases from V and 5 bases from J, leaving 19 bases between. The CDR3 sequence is CASSPGTSIPNNEQFF. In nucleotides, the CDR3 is TGTGCCAGCAGTCCCGGGACTTCCATTCCTAACAATGAGCAGTTCTTC.

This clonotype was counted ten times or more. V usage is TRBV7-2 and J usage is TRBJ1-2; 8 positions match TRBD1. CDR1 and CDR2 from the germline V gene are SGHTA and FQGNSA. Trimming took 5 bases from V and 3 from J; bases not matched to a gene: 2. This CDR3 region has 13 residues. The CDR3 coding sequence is TGTGCCAGCAGCGACAGGGGCGACTATGGCTACACCTTC. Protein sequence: CASSDRGDYGYTF.

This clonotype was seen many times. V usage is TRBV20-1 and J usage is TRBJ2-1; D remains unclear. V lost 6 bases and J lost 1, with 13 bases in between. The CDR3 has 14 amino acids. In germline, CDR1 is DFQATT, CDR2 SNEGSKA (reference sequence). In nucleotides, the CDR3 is TGCAGTGCCAGGACCAGTCTATCCTACAATGAGCAGTTCTTC. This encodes CSARTSLSYNEQFF.

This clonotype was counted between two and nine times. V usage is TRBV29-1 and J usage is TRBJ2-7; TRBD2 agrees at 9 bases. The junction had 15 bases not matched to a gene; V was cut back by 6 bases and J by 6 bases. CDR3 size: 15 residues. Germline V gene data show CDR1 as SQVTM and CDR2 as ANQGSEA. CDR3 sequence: CSVAGTSRRGSEQYF. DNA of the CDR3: TGCAGCGTAGCCGGGACTAGCCGAAGGGGGTCCGAGCAGTACTTC.